This paragraph covers one T cell receptor (beta chain) sequence. Its matching antigen is unknown. The sample is drawn from a study of shared clonotypes between healthy human individuals. On the study more broadly: Used for every donor were three CD4 naive, three CD4 memory, two CD8 naive and one CD8 memory plate.

In the study's own analysis: Junction-only immunoSEQ data arrived without quality scores, meaning filtering differed. Clones were sequenced by immunoSEQ multiplex PCR, and TCRdb holds only the in-frame ones, with some missing. From that table come the V and J calls and clone size; the DNA was used to work out D and trimming. The sample contains around 510,000 clones, around 96% of which appear only once. Study-level findings and limits: Generally, naive subsets (rather than memory subsets) showed larger estimated richness.

Each donor was a Caucasian adult residing in Nashville, Tennessee. The length of the CDR3 is 14 residues. After removal of 5 bases from V and 0 bases from J, the junction contained 2 bases not matched to a gene. CDR1 and CDR2 (germline): SGHVS, FQNEAQ. The chain uses TRBV7-8 and TRBJ1-1; 8 bases agree with TRBD1. The sequence was obtained from a woman aged 25-40 years in good health. Sequencing was carried out using naive CD4+ T cells sorted from blood. Subset indicated: CD45RA+ positively selected. CDR3 bases: TGTGCCAGCAGCCCAGGGGGCATGAACACTGAAGCTTTCTTT. This translates into CASSPGGMNTEAFF.